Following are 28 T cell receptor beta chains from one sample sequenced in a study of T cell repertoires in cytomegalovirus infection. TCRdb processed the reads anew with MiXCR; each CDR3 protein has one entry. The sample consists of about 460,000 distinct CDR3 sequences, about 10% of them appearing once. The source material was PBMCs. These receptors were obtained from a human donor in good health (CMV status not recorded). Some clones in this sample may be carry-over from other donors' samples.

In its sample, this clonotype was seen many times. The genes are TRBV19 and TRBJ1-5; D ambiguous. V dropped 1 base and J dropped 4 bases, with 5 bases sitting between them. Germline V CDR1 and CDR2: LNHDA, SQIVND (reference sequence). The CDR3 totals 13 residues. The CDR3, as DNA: TGTGCCAGTAGTATAGCCGGAAATCAGCCCCAGCATTTT. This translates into CASSIAGNQPQHF.

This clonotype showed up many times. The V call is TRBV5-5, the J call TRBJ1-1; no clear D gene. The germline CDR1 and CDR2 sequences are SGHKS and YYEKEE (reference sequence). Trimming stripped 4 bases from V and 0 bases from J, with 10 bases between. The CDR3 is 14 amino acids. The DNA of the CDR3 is TGTGCCAGCAGCCCCTATGGCGTGAACACTGAAGCTTTCTTT. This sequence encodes CASSPYGVNTEAFF.

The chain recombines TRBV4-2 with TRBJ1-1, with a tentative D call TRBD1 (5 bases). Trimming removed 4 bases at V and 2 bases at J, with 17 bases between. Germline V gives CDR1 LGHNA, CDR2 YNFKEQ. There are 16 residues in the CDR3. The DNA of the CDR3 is TGTGCCAGCAGCCCCAGTGTAGGGGTCAGAAACACTGAAGCTTTCTTT. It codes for CASSPSVGVRNTEAFF.

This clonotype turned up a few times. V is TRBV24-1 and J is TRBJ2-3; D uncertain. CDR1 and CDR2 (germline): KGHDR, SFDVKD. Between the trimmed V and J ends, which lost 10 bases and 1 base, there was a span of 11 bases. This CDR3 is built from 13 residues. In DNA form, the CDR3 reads TGTGCCACTATGATAGCAGGCACAGATACGCAGTATTTT. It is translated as CATMIAGTDTQYF.

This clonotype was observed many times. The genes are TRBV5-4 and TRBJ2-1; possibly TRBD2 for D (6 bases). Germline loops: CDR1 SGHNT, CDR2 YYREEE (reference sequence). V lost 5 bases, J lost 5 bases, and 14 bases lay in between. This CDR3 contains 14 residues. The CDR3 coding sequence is TGTGCCAGCAGGCCTGGAGGGACTGACAATGAGCAGTTCTTC. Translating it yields CASRPGGTDNEQFF. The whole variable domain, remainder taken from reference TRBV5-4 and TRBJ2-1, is ETGVTQSPTHLIKTRGQQVTLRCSSQSGHNTVSWYQQALGQGPQFIFQYYREEENGRGNFPPRFSGLQFPNYSSELNVNALELDDSALYLCASRPGGTDNEQFFGPGTRLTVL.

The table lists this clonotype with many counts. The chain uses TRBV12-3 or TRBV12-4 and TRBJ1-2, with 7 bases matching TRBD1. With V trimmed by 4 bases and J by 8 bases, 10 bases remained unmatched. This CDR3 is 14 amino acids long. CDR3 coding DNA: TGTGCCAGCAGTTCAGGGGGGCGCATACTAGGCTACACCTTC. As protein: CASSSGGRILGYTF.

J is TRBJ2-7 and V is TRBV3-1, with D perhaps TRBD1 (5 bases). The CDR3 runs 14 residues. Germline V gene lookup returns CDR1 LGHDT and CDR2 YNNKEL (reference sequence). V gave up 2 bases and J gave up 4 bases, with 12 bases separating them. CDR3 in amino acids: CASSQRFQGYEQYF. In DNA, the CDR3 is TGTGCCAGCAGCCAAAGGTTCCAGGGTTACGAGCAGTACTTC.

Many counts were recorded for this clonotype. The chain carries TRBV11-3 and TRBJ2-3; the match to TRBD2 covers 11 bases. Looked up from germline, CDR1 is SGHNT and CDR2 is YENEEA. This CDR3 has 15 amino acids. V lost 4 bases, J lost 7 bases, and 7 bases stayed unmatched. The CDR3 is CASSSRLAGQNTQYF. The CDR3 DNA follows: TGTGCCAGCAGCTCGAGACTAGCGGGACAGAATACGCAGTATTTT.

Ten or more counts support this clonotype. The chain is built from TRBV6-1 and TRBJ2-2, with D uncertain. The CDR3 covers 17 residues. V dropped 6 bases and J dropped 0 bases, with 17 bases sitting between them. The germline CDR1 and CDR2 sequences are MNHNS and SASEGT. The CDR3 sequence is CASSSNTAPANTGELFF. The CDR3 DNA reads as TGTGCCAGCAGCTCCAACACAGCCCCGGCGAACACCGGGGAGCTGTTTTTT.

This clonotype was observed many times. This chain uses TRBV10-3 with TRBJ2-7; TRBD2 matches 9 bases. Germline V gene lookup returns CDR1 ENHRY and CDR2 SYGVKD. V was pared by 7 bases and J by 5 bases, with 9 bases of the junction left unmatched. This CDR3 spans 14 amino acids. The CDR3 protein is CAINPAGLANEQYF. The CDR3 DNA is TGTGCCATCAACCCCGCGGGACTAGCAAACGAGCAGTACTTC.

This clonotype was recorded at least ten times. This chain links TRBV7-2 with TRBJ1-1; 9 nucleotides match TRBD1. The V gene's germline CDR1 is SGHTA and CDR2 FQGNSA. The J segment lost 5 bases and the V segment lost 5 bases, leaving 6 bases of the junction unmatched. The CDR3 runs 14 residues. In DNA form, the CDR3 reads TGTGCCAGCAGCAGAAACAGGGGGCGGACTGAAGCTTTCTTT. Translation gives CASSRNRGRTEAFF.

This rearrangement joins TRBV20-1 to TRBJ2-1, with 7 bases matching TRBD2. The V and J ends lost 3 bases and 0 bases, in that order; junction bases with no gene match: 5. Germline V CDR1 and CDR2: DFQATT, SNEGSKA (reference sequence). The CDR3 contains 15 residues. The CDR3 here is CSASDGGTSYNEQFF. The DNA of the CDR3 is TGCAGTGCTAGTGACGGGGGGACCTCCTACAATGAGCAGTTCTTC.

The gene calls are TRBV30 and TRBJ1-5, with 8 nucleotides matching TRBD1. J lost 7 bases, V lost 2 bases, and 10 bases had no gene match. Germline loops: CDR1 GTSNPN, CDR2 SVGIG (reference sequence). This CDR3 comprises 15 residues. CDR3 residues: CAWSTLRGRIQPQHF. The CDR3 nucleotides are TGTGCCTGGAGTACGCTCAGGGGGCGCATCCAGCCCCAGCATTTT. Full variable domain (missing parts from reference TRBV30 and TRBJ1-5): SQTIHQWPATLVQPVGSPLSLECTVEGTSNPNLYWYRQAAGRGLQLLFYSVGIGQISSEVPQNLSASRPQDRQFILSSKKLLLSDSGFYLCAWSTLRGRIQPQHFGDGTRLSIL.

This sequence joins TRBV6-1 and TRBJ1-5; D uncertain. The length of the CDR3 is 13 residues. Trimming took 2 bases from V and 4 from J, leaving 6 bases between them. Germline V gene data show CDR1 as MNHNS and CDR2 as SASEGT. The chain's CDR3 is CASSEHVNQPQHF. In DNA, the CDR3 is TGTGCCAGCAGTGAACACGTGAATCAGCCCCAGCATTTT.

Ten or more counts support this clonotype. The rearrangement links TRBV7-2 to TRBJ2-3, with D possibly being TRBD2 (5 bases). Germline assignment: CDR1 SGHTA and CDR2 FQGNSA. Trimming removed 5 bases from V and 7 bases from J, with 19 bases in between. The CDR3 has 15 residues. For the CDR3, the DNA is TGTGCCAGCAGCACCCCCCGTGGGAGCGCCTATACGCAGTATTTT. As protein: CASSTPRGSAYTQYF.

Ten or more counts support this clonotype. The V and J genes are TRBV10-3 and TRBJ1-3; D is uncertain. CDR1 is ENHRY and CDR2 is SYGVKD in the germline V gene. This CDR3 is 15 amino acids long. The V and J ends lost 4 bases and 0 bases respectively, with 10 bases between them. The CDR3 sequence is CAISGDTSSGNTIYF. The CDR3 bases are TGTGCCATCAGTGGTGACACCTCCTCTGGAAACACCATATATTTT.

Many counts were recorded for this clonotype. DNA of the CDR3: TGTGCCAGTAGATCTGTGGGATCTGGGGCCAACGTCCTGACTTTC. It specifies CASRSVGSGANVLTF. The chain uses TRBV19 and TRBJ2-6; D not certain. Germline CDR1 LNHDA, CDR2 SQIVND (reference sequence). The CDR3 extends over 15 amino acids. The V end was cut by 6 bases, the J end by 1 base, with 10 bases between.

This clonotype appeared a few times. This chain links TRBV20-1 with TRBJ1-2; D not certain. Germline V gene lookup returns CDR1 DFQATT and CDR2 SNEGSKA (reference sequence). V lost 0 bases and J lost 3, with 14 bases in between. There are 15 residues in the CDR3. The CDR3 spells CSARDLDTWDYGYTF. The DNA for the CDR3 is TGCAGTGCTAGAGATTTAGACACCTGGGACTATGGCTACACCTTC.

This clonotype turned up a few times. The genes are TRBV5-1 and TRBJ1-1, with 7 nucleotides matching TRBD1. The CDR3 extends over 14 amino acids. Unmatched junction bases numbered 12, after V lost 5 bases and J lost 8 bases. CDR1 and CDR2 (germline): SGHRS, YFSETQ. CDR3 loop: CASSPVGTVEEAFF. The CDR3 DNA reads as TGCGCCAGCAGTCCGGTGGGGACAGTCGAGGAAGCTTTCTTT.

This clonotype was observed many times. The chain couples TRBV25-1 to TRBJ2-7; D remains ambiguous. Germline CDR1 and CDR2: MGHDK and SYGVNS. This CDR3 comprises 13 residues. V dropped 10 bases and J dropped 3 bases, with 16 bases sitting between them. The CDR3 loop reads CATTRKGFYEQYF. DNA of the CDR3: TGTGCCACCACCCGGAAGGGTTTCTACGAGCAGTACTTC.

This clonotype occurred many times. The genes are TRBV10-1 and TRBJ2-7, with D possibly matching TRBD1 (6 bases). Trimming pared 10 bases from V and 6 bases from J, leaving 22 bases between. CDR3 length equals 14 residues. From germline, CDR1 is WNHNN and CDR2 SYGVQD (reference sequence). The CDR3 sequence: CATESDSGAAEQYF. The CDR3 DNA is TGCGCCACCGAATCGGACAGCGGAGCGGCCGAGCAGTACTTC.

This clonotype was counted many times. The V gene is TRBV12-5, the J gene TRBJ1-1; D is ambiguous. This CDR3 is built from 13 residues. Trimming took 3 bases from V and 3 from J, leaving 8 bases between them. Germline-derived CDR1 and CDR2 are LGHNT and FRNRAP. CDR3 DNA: TGTGCTAGTGGTTTCCAGACCTACACTGAAGCTTTCTTT. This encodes CASGFQTYTEAFF.

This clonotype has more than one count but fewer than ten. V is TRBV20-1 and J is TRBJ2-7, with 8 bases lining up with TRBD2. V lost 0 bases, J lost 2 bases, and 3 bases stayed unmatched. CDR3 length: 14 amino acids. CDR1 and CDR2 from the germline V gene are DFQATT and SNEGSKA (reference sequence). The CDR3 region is CSARDTSGAYEQYF. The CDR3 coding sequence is TGCAGTGCTAGAGACACTAGCGGAGCCTACGAGCAGTACTTC.

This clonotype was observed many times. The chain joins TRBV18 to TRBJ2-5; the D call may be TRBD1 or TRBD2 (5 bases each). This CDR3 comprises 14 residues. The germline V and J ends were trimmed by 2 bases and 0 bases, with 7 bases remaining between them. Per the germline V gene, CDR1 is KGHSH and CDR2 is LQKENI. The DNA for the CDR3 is TGTGCCAGCTCACCAGAGGGGTACCAAGAGACCCAGTACTTC. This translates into CASSPEGYQETQYF. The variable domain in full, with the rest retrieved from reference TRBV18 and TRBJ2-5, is NAGVMQNPRHLVRRRGQEARLRCSPMKGHSHVYWYRQLPEEGLKFMVYLQKENIIDESGMPKERFSAEFPKEGPSILRIQQVVRGDSAAYFCASSPEGYQETQYFGPGTRLLVL.

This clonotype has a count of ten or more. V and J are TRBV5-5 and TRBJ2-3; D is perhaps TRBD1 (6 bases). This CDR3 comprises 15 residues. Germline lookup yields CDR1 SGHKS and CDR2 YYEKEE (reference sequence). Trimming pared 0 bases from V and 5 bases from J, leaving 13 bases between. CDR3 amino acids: CASSLERGGIDTQYF. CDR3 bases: TGTGCCAGCAGCTTGGAGCGTGGGGGCATAGATACGCAGTATTTT.

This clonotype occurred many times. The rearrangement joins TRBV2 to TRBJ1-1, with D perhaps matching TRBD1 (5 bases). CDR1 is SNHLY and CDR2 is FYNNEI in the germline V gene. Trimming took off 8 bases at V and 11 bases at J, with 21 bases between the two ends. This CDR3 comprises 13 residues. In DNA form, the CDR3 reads TGTGCCAGCCCGGGGGACCCGAACCCGGGGGCTTTCTTT. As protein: CASPGDPNPGAFF.

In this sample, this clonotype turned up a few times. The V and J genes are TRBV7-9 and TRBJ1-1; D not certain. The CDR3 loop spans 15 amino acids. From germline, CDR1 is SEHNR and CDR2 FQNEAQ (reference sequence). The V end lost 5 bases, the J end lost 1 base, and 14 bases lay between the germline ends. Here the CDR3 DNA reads TGTGCCAGCAGCCGCCAATATACAGAGAACACTGAAGCTTTCTTT. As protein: CASSRQYTENTEAFF.

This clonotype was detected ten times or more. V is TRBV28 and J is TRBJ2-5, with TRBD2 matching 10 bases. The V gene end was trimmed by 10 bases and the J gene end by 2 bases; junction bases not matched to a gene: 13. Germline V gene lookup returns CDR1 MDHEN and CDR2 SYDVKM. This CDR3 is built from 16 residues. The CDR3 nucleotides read TGTGCCACCTCAGGGGCATCACTAGCGGGGCAAGAGACCCAGTACTTC. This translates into CATSGASLAGQETQYF.